These 30 T cell receptor beta chains were all obtained from the same sample, sequenced in a study of beta chain features in type 1 diabetes. The isolated RNA, all of it, was reverse transcribed, so expressed TCRB transcripts were what got sequenced. Some clones are missing from TCRdb's copy, which holds only in-frame ones; the method was immunoSEQ multiplex PCR. The table records under 150,000 clones, 6.9% of them present only once. Sequenced material: central memory CD4+ T cells from blood. These receptor sequences come from a young woman in good health.

In this sample, this clone turned up a few times. The rearrangement joins TRBV5-1 to TRBJ2-3; 9 bases line up with TRBD2. The CDR3 sequence is 17 residues long. V shed 2 bases and J 4 bases; nucleotides not matched to a gene: 11. Germline-derived CDR1 and CDR2 are SGHRS and YFSETQ. Written as DNA, the CDR3 is TGCGCCAGCAGCTTATTCGCAGCGGGAGGAGGGTCAGATACGCAGTATTTT. Its translation: CASSLFAAGGGSDTQYF.

This chain joins TRBV6-6 and TRBJ2-3; D gene ambiguous. The germline V and J ends were trimmed by 6 bases and 7 bases, with 20 bases remaining between them. Germline CDR1 MNHNY, CDR2 SVGAGI (reference sequence). The CDR3 is made up of 15 amino acids. CDR3 sequence (DNA): TGTGCCAGCAGCCCCTTAGCTGGAAGCAAACATACGCAGTATTTT. It encodes CASSPLAGSKHTQYF.

This clone was counted a few times. V is TRBV28 and J is TRBJ2-3; no clear D. Germline V CDR1 and CDR2: MDHEN, SYDVKM. The V and J ends lost 3 bases and 6 bases respectively, with 19 bases between them. The CDR3 totals 16 residues. The CDR3: CASSFAPGSGPDTQYF. The CDR3 DNA follows: TGTGCCAGCAGTTTTGCCCCCGGCTCGGGTCCGGATACGCAGTATTTT.

This clone was seen a few times. The gene calls are TRBV6-5 and TRBJ2-5; possible D gene TRBD2, 5 bases. The CDR3 contains 14 residues. CDR1 is MNHEY, CDR2 SVGAGI, per germline. V lost 0 bases, J lost 5 bases, and 10 bases lay in between. Written as DNA, the CDR3 is TGTGCCAGCAGTTACTCCGGGAATGTGGAGACCCAGTACTTC. This gives the protein CASSYSGNVETQYF.

The rearrangement joins TRBV25-1 to TRBJ1-5; D is unresolved. CDR3 length: 15 residues. Germline V lookup: CDR1 MGHDK, CDR2 SYGVNS. V lost 1 base and J 2 bases, leaving 9 bases between the germline ends. The CDR3 DNA sequence: TGTGCCAGCAGTGAATCCCATTTAGGCAATCAGCCCCAGCATTTT. Protein: CASSESHLGNQPQHF.

There are a few counts of this clone. The chain combines TRBV6-5 with TRBJ2-3, with TRBD1 matching 7 bases. V dropped 5 bases and J dropped 2; count of bases not matched to a gene: 7. CDR3 length: 15 residues. CDR1 MNHEY and CDR2 SVGAGI come from the germline V gene. The DNA for the CDR3 is TGTGCCAGCAGTCGACAGGGCCTCTTCACAGATACGCAGTATTTT. Encoded protein: CASSRQGLFTDTQYF.

This clone was observed a few times. The chain uses TRBV5-5 and TRBJ1-3, with TRBD1 matching 7 bases. V lost 3 bases and J lost 4; bases outside the gene matches: 7. The germline V gene encodes CDR1 SGHKS and CDR2 YYEKEE (reference sequence). This CDR3 has 15 amino acids. The CDR3 is CASSSLRDRGNTIYF. The CDR3 DNA is TGTGCCAGCAGCTCACTGAGGGACAGAGGAAACACCATATATTTT.

This chain joins TRBV2 and TRBJ1-2, with D unclear. Germline V lookup: CDR1 SNHLY, CDR2 FYNNEI. The V end lost 2 bases, the J end lost 8 bases, and 12 bases lay between the germline ends. This CDR3 spans 13 amino acids. The CDR3 is CASSEHNGVGYTF. The CDR3 region has the DNA TGTGCCAGCAGTGAACACAACGGGGTAGGCTACACCTTC.

This rearrangement joins TRBV7-9 to TRBJ2-3; 8 nucleotides agree with TRBD2. CDR3 length equals 15 residues. Trimming removed 6 bases from V and 5 bases from J; junction bases left unmatched: 10. The germline CDR1 and CDR2 sequences are SEHNR and FQNEAQ (reference sequence). CDR3 coding DNA: TGTGCCAGCAGTTTCAGAGCGGGAGATTTAGATACGCAGTATTTT. This sequence encodes CASSFRAGDLDTQYF. The whole variable domain, remainder taken from reference TRBV7-9 and TRBJ2-3, is DTGVSQNPRHKITKRGQNVTFRCDPISEHNRLYWYRQTLGQGPEFLTYFQNEAQLEKSRLLSDRFSAERPKGSFSTLEIQRTEQGDSAMYLCASSFRAGDLDTQYFGPGTRLTVL.

In this sample, this clone turned up a few times. The genes are TRBV7-6 and TRBJ2-7; 13 bases align to TRBD2. V was pared by 5 bases and J by 7 bases, with 11 bases of the junction left unmatched. The germline V gene encodes CDR1 SGHVS and CDR2 FNYEAQ. The CDR3 contains 16 residues. As DNA, the CDR3 is TGTGCCAGCAGCCCAGGACTAGCGGGAGAATCTAGGGAGCAGTACTTC. Amino acid sequence: CASSPGLAGESREQYF. Together with reference TRBV7-6 and TRBJ2-7, the CDR3 gives the full variable domain: GAGVSQSPRYKVTKRGQDVALRCDPISGHVSLYWYRQALGQGPEFLTYFNYEAQQDKSGLPNDRFSAERPEGSISTLTIQRTEQRDSAMYRCASSPGLAGESREQYFGPGTRLTVT.

This clone was seen more than once but under ten times. J is TRBJ2-7 and V is TRBV27, with unresolved D. The CDR3 has 14 amino acids. Germline V gene sequence: CDR1 MNHEY, CDR2 SMNVEV (reference sequence). V gave up 3 bases and J gave up 1 base, with 10 bases separating them. The CDR3 loop reads CASSFPTGSYEQYF. In nucleotides, the CDR3 is TGTGCCAGCAGTTTCCCCACCGGGTCCTACGAGCAGTACTTC.

The chain has TRBV7-9 and TRBJ2-7; 12 nucleotides line up with TRBD2. The CDR3 covers 15 residues. Germline lookup yields CDR1 SEHNR and CDR2 FQNEAQ (reference sequence). Trimming at V came to 1 base and at J to 7 bases, leaving 5 bases not matched to a gene. The CDR3: CASSLGLAGVGEQYF. CDR3 sequence (DNA): TGTGCCAGCAGCTTAGGACTAGCGGGAGTTGGGGAGCAGTACTTC.

The J gene is TRBJ2-5, the V gene TRBV11-2, with D uncertain. CDR3 size: 12 residues. Deletions cut 4 bases from V and 4 bases from J, with 7 bases between. Germline V gene lookup returns CDR1 SGHAT and CDR2 FQNNGV. CDR3 loop: CASSSRGETQYF. In DNA form, the CDR3 reads TGTGCCAGCAGCTCGCGCGGAGAGACCCAGTACTTC.

This clone appeared once. The chain links TRBV6-1 to TRBJ1-2, with TRBD1 identical over 9 bases. Trimming at V came to 4 bases and at J to 0 bases, leaving 6 bases not matched to a gene. The germline gives CDR1 MNHNS, CDR2 SASEGT. The CDR3 extends over 16 amino acids. The CDR3: CASSVNRGRANYGYTF. CDR3 coding DNA: TGTGCCAGCAGTGTTAACAGGGGGCGAGCTAACTATGGCTACACCTTC.

This clone turned up a few times. The chain combines TRBV7-3 with TRBJ1-1; D remains ambiguous. The ends were cut back, 1 base at V and 1 base at J, with 10 bases in the middle. The CDR3 is made up of 15 amino acids. The V gene's germline CDR1 is SGHTA and CDR2 FQGTGA. The chain's CDR3 is CASSLMSAGNTEAFF. The CDR3 DNA follows: TGTGCCAGCAGCTTAATGAGCGCCGGGAACACTGAAGCTTTCTTT.

Only one count was recorded for this clone. The genes are TRBV5-4 and TRBJ2-5; TRBD2 might be the D (5 bases). Looked up from germline, CDR1 is SGHNT and CDR2 is YYREEE (reference sequence). CDR3 size: 16 residues. The V gene lost 2 bases and the J gene lost 3 bases, with 17 bases spanning the gap. CDR3 protein: CASSLVLDSGKETQYF. CDR3 in DNA: TGTGCCAGCAGCTTAGTTCTAGACTCGGGGAAAGAGACCCAGTACTTC.

This clone has more than one count but fewer than ten. V gene TRBV7-8 combines with J gene TRBJ2-2, with D uncertain. The V gene's germline CDR1 is SGHVS and CDR2 FQNEAQ. This CDR3 is 12 amino acids long. The V end lost 3 bases, the J end lost 12 bases, and 11 bases lay between the germline ends. CDR3 in amino acids: CASSFGPWQLFF. Written as DNA, the CDR3 is TGTGCCAGCAGCTTTGGGCCGTGGCAGCTGTTTTTT. Full variable domain (remainder filled in from reference TRBV7-8 and TRBJ2-2): GAGVSQSPRYKVAKRGQDVALRCDPISGHVSLFWYQQALGQGPEFLTYFQNEAQLDKSGLPSDRFFAERPEGSVSTLKIQRTQQEDSAVYLCASSFGPWQLFFGEGSRLTVL.

This clone was counted only a few times. V and J are TRBV29-1 and TRBJ2-3; 7 bases align to TRBD2. Germline CDR1 is SQVTM and CDR2 is ANQGSEA. The CDR3 sequence is 16 residues long. Germline trimming cut 5 bases from V and 0 bases from J; bases unmatched to any gene: 11. The CDR3 region is CSVTTGTTPSTDTQYF. In DNA, the CDR3 is TGCAGCGTTACAACCGGGACTACTCCTAGCACAGATACGCAGTATTTT.

This clone was picked up a small number of times. V gene TRBV19 combines with J gene TRBJ2-4; 8 bases line up with TRBD1. The CDR3 loop spans 13 amino acids. Germline assignment: CDR1 LNHDA and CDR2 SQIVND (reference sequence). V was pared by 5 bases and J by 9 bases, with 6 bases of the junction left unmatched. CDR3 sequence reads: CASSPGQARIQYF. For the CDR3, the DNA is TGTGCCAGTAGTCCGGGACAGGCTCGCATTCAGTACTTC.

V usage is TRBV2 and J usage is TRBJ2-6, with D possibly being TRBD1 (6 bases). CDR1 SNHLY and CDR2 FYNNEI come from the germline V gene. CDR3 length: 15 amino acids. V lost 6 bases, J lost 0 bases, and 9 bases lay in between. This chain's CDR3 is CASSKGDSGANVLTF. CDR3 coding DNA: TGTGCCAGCAGCAAGGGGGACTCTGGGGCCAACGTCCTGACTTTC.

This clone was seen a few times. The chain combines TRBV30 with TRBJ2-1; TRBD1 is a possible D gene (5 bases). The CDR3 contains 14 residues. Germline V gene lookup returns CDR1 GTSNPN and CDR2 SVGIG (reference sequence). V lost 2 bases and J 2 bases, leaving 10 bases between the germline ends. The CDR3 coding sequence is TGTGCCTGGAGTAGGCTGGACACCTACAATGAGCAGTTCTTC. Protein sequence: CAWSRLDTYNEQFF.

This clone appeared a few times. The rearrangement uses TRBV7-8 and TRBJ2-3; 10 nucleotides align to TRBD2. Germline V gene sequence: CDR1 SGHVS, CDR2 FQNEAQ. The CDR3 is 20 residues long. J gave up 2 bases and V 1 base, and 15 bases lay outside the gene matches. The CDR3 region has the DNA TGTGCCAGCAGCTTAGACTGGAGCGGGAGGGCCGATGATAACACAGATACGCAGTATTTT. Translated, it gives CASSLDWSGRADDNTDTQYF.

This clone was seen only a few times. The V gene is TRBV11-3, the J gene TRBJ2-1; 12 bases fit TRBD2. The junction had 4 bases not matched to a gene; V was cut back by 5 bases and J by 5 bases. The CDR3 has 15 residues. Germline lookup yields CDR1 SGHNT and CDR2 YENEEA. CDR3 DNA: TGTGCCAGCAGCATGGGACTAGCGGGTAACAATGAGCAGTTCTTC. Protein sequence: CASSMGLAGNNEQFF.

The V and J genes are TRBV18 and TRBJ1-3; TRBD1 might be the D (6 bases). Germline V gene data show CDR1 as KGHSH and CDR2 as LQKENI. V dropped 6 bases and J dropped 0 bases, with 9 bases sitting between them. The CDR3 runs 14 residues. The CDR3 DNA is TGTGCCAGCTCCCAGGGGAGCTCTGGAAACACCATATATTTT. It specifies CASSQGSSGNTIYF.

The chain carries TRBV5-1 and TRBJ2-1; D may be TRBD1 (6 bases). CDR3 length: 14 residues. The germline V gene has CDR1 SGHRS and CDR2 YFSETQ. With 4 bases removed from V and 0 bases from J, the gap between germline ends came to 8 bases. The CDR3 loop reads CASSPGHSYNEQFF. CDR3 in DNA: TGCGCCAGCAGCCCGGGACACTCCTACAATGAGCAGTTCTTC.

This clone came up a few times. The chain links TRBV7-2 to TRBJ2-2, with 11 bases aligning to TRBD1. V lost 7 bases, J lost 7 bases, and 5 bases stayed unmatched. The CDR3 runs 14 residues. Germline CDR1 SGHTA, CDR2 FQGNSA. The CDR3 DNA reads as TGTGCCAGCAATCCGGGACAGGGGGTCGGGGAGCTGTTTTTT. This sequence encodes CASNPGQGVGELFF.

This clone was observed a handful of times. This chain links TRBV12-5 with TRBJ1-2, with D perhaps matching TRBD1 (5 bases). CDR3 length: 21 residues. The V and J ends lost 4 bases and 3 bases respectively, with 33 bases between them. The germline gives CDR1 LGHNT, CDR2 FRNRAP. The DNA of the CDR3 is TGTGCTAGTGGTTCCCTCCCGACGGCAGGGAAAGTTAATGCACCGGACTATGGCTACACCTTC. Protein: CASGSLPTAGKVNAPDYGYTF.

The sample holds a few counts of this clone. The chain combines TRBV5-4 with TRBJ1-4; the D is unclear. Per the germline V gene, CDR1 is SGHNT and CDR2 is YYREEE (reference sequence). The CDR3 length is 14 residues. V lost 4 bases, J lost 0 bases, and 7 bases lay in between. The CDR3 DNA sequence: TGTGCCAGCAGCGTTACTACAACTAATGAAAAACTGTTTTTT. This translates into CASSVTTTNEKLFF.

The chain links TRBV10-3 to TRBJ2-7; 7 bases map to TRBD2. The trim removed 4 bases at V and 6 bases at J, leaving 6 bases unmatched. The CDR3 spans 13 residues. Germline CDR1 and CDR2: ENHRY and SYGVKD. This CDR3 reads CAISVAGVVEQYF. For the CDR3, the DNA is TGTGCCATCAGTGTTGCGGGAGTTGTCGAGCAGTACTTC.

This CDR3 reads CASSPLSGGRVGTEAFF. Written as DNA, the CDR3 is TGTGCCAGCTCACCACTCTCAGGGGGCCGCGTTGGGACTGAAGCTTTCTTT. The chain combines TRBV18 with TRBJ1-1, with 8 bases matching TRBD1. The CDR3 runs to 17 residues. V shed 1 base and J 5 bases; nucleotides not matched to a gene: 12. Germline CDR1 KGHSH, CDR2 LQKENI.